A single sample gave rise to the 21 T cell receptor beta chains below, sequenced in a study of blood T cells in healthy people across ages. Together with a sample-barcoded 5' primer, a J-beta primer mix was included in a second PCR lasting about 6 to 11 cycles. Via MiXCR, TCRdb re-called the 5' RACE reads, giving one row per CDR3 protein. The sample yields 730,000 or so distinct CDR3 sequences, roughly 44% seen once. Material for sequencing was blood. These receptor sequences come from a woman aged 55-70 years in good health.

J is TRBJ2-5 and V is TRBV2, with 7 nucleotides matching TRBD2. Losses at the gene ends were 9 bases for V and 2 bases for J; bases not matched to a gene: 6. There are 13 residues in the CDR3. Per germline, CDR1 SNHLY and CDR2 FYNNEI. The CDR3 DNA follows: TGTGCCAGGATGGGGGGGGATCAAGAGACCCAGTACTTC. It yields the protein CARMGGDQETQYF. Supplemented by reference TRBV2 and TRBJ2-5, the full variable domain reads EPEVTQTPSHQVTQMGQEVILRCVPISNHLYFYWYRQILGQKVEFLVSFYNNEISEKSEIFDDQFSVERPDGSNFTLKIRSTKLEDSAMYFCARMGGDQETQYFGPGTRLLVL.

CDR3 DNA: TGCAGCGTTGTTACAGGGGTGAACCAGCCCCAGCATTTT. Amino acid sequence: CSVVTGVNQPQHF. The chain links TRBV29-1 to TRBJ1-5; 7 nucleotides match TRBD1. This CDR3 has 13 residues. Losses at the gene ends were 4 bases for V and 7 bases for J; bases not matched to a gene: 7. CDR1 is SQVTM, CDR2 ANQGSEA, per germline.

The rearrangement links TRBV9 to TRBJ2-2; 7 nucleotides line up with TRBD1. The V and J ends lost 5 bases and 0 bases, in that order; junction bases with no gene match: 4. The CDR3 has 15 residues. Germline CDR1 SGDLS, CDR2 YYNGEE. For the CDR3, the DNA is TGTGCCAGCAGGTGGACAGGCTCGAACACCGGGGAGCTGTTTTTT. Translated, it gives CASRWTGSNTGELFF.

This clonotype appeared many times. The CDR3: CASSFPSGRAGYEQFF. The CDR3 bases are TGTGCCAGCAGCTTCCCCAGCGGGAGGGCCGGGTATGAGCAGTTCTTC. V and J are TRBV7-2 and TRBJ2-1, with 10 bases fitting TRBD2. This CDR3 contains 16 residues. Germline lookup yields CDR1 SGHTA and CDR2 FQGNSA. J was trimmed by 8 bases and V by 3 bases; bases with no gene match: 10.

The V gene is TRBV21-1, the J gene TRBJ2-7. TRBV21-1 is an annotated pseudogene. The CDR3 has 17 amino acids. The CDR3 coding sequence is TGTGCCGGCAGCAAAGCGATCGCGGAAAAGATAACCTACGAGCAGTACTTC. It translates to CAGSKAIAEKITYEQYF.

This clonotype was counted between two and nine times. The chain uses TRBV11-2 and TRBJ1-5; D not certain. V lost 2 bases and J 6 bases, leaving 8 bases between the germline ends. The CDR3 is made up of 13 amino acids. From germline, CDR1 is SGHAT and CDR2 FQNNGV. CDR3 residues: CASSLQVTQPQHF. CDR3 nucleotides: TGTGCCAGCAGCTTACAGGTTACTCAGCCCCAGCATTTT.

The rearrangement links TRBV4-3 to TRBJ2-5; maybe TRBD1 (6 bases). The assigned J gene may be wrong: the sequence end matches TRBJ2-7 better. The length of the CDR3 is 16 residues. Germline CDR1 LGHNA, CDR2 YSLEER. The CDR3 here is CASSQESGVVFFEQYF. In DNA, the CDR3 is TGCGCCAGCAGCCAAGAGTCAGGGGTCGTGTTTTTCGAGCAGTACTTC.

In this sample, this clonotype turned up a few times. This chain connects TRBV9 to TRBJ2-7; tentatively, D is TRBD1 (6 bases). Per the germline V gene, CDR1 is SGDLS and CDR2 is YYNGEE. V was trimmed by 6 bases and J by 5 bases, leaving 18 bases between them. The CDR3 is 14 residues long. CDR3 in DNA: TGTGCCAGCAACCAGGGGAATCAGGGCGACGAGCAGTACTTC. Translating gives CASNQGNQGDEQYF.

The CDR3 region is CSAVADSNYGYTF. Written as DNA, the CDR3 is TGCAGCGCTGTAGCGGACAGCAACTATGGCTACACCTTC. The rearrangement joins TRBV29-1 to TRBJ1-2, with D perhaps matching TRBD1 (6 bases). V gave up 7 bases and J gave up 2 bases, with 14 bases separating them. Germline V gene sequence: CDR1 SQVTM, CDR2 ANQGSEA. The CDR3 has 13 amino acids.

This chain links TRBV6-6 with TRBJ2-7; possibly TRBD1 or TRBD2 for D (5 bases each). The CDR3 covers 13 residues. Germline V gene sequence: CDR1 MNHNY, CDR2 SVGAGI (reference sequence). V was cut by 6 bases and J by 4 bases, with 13 bases left in between. The CDR3 spells CASRRDGLYEQYF. In nucleotides, the CDR3 is TGTGCCAGCAGGAGGGACGGATTATACGAGCAGTACTTC.

There are a few counts of this clonotype. This chain uses TRBV6-1 with TRBJ1-5, with D perhaps matching TRBD1 (6 bases). CDR1 and CDR2 from the germline V gene are MNHNS and SASEGT. The CDR3 totals 17 residues. Between the trimmed V and J ends, which lost 6 bases and 2 bases, there was a span of 20 bases. CDR3 in amino acids: CASRQGGAQARNQPQHF. The DNA of the CDR3 is TGTGCCAGCAGACAAGGGGGGGCCCAGGCCCGCAATCAGCCCCAGCATTTT.

The genes are TRBV12-3 or TRBV12-4 and TRBJ2-3; 7 bases match TRBD1. With V trimmed by 4 bases and J by 7 bases, 11 bases remained unmatched. The CDR3 is made up of 15 amino acids. The CDR3 is CASSSEQGETNTQYF. The CDR3 DNA reads as TGTGCCAGCAGTTCCGAGCAGGGGGAGACAAATACGCAGTATTTT.

The table lists this clonotype with many counts. The chain employs TRBV7-2 and TRBJ2-7; D is undetermined. The germline gives CDR1 SGHTA, CDR2 FQGNSA. Trimming took 3 bases from V and 1 from J, leaving 10 bases between them. There are 14 residues in the CDR3. CDR3 coding DNA: TGTGCCAGCAGCTTGAACAGAGTATCCTACGAGCAGTACTTC. Residues: CASSLNRVSYEQYF.

This CDR3 is CASSHSKPSYNEQYF. In DNA form, the CDR3 reads TGTGCCAGCAGCCATTCGAAGCCCTCCTACAATGAGCAGTACTTC. V and J are TRBV4-2 and TRBJ2-7; the D is unclear. The CDR3 sequence is 15 residues long. V shed 3 bases and J shed 7 bases, with 19 bases lying between them. Germline V lookup: CDR1 LGHNA, CDR2 YNFKEQ.

This clonotype came up a few times. The chain has TRBV7-8 and TRBJ1-2; TRBD1 aligns across 11 bases. CDR1 and CDR2 (germline): SGHVS, FQNEAQ. There are 16 residues in the CDR3. The V gene end was trimmed by 1 base and the J gene end by 2 bases; junction bases not matched to a gene: 3. Here the CDR3 reads CASSLGTGGVNYGYTF. The CDR3 region has the DNA TGTGCCAGCAGCTTAGGGACAGGGGGCGTAAACTATGGCTACACCTTC.

This clonotype was found a few times. The chain uses TRBV20-1 and TRBJ1-2, with TRBD1 identical over 7 bases. This CDR3 has 16 residues. The germline gives CDR1 DFQATT, CDR2 SNEGSKA (reference sequence). V was clipped by 6 bases and J by 2 bases; unmatched bases: 15. CDR3 amino acids: CSASPRALTGNYGYTF. The CDR3 bases are TGCAGTGCCAGTCCCCGCGCACTGACAGGGAACTATGGCTACACCTTC.

This chain connects TRBV6-5 to TRBJ1-1; 8 nucleotides match TRBD1. Per germline, CDR1 MNHEY and CDR2 SVGAGI. Trimming took 7 bases from V and 7 from J; bases not matched to a gene: 17. CDR3 length: 16 residues. CDR3 protein: CASKSTSGQVGVEAFF. The CDR3 bases are TGTGCCAGCAAATCAACCTCGGGACAGGTTGGGGTTGAAGCTTTCTTT.

This clonotype was seen only once. This chain links TRBV7-9 with TRBJ2-2, with D perhaps being TRBD1 or TRBD2 (5 bases each). Germline values: CDR1 SEHNR, CDR2 FQNEAQ (reference sequence). This CDR3 comprises 14 residues. The V end lost 7 bases, the J end lost 1 base, and 10 bases lay between the germline ends. The CDR3 region has the DNA TGTGCCAGCAACGGGGACGGGAACACCGGGGAGCTGTTTTTT. It is translated as CASNGDGNTGELFF.

This clonotype was detected ten times or more. This chain links TRBV6-5 with TRBJ1-2; no firm D call. This CDR3 has 15 amino acids. V lost 2 bases, J lost 5 bases, and 15 bases lay in between. Germline-derived CDR1 and CDR2 are MNHEY and SVGAGI. The CDR3 DNA follows: TGTGCCAGCAGTTACAAAGGTGACGGGCGGTATGGCTACACCTTC. Translating gives CASSYKGDGRYGYTF.

The chain combines TRBV5-1 with TRBJ2-1; 8 bases align to TRBD1. With 5 bases clipped from V and 5 bases from J, the junction kept 6 bases outside the gene matches. Looked up from germline, CDR1 is SGHRS and CDR2 is YFSETQ. The CDR3 sequence is 14 residues long. The CDR3 reads CASSPPQGDNEQFF. Written as DNA, the CDR3 is TGCGCCAGCAGTCCCCCACAGGGGGACAATGAGCAGTTCTTC.

The table lists this clonotype with a few counts. The chain employs TRBV7-8 and TRBJ2-7; D is unresolved. Germline V lookup: CDR1 SGHVS, CDR2 FQNEAQ. The CDR3 consists of 14 residues. Trimming shortened V by 3 bases and J by 1 base, and 10 bases separated the two germline ends. The CDR3 sequence is CASSLDERSYEQYF. The CDR3, as DNA: TGTGCCAGCAGCTTGGACGAAAGGTCCTACGAGCAGTACTTC.